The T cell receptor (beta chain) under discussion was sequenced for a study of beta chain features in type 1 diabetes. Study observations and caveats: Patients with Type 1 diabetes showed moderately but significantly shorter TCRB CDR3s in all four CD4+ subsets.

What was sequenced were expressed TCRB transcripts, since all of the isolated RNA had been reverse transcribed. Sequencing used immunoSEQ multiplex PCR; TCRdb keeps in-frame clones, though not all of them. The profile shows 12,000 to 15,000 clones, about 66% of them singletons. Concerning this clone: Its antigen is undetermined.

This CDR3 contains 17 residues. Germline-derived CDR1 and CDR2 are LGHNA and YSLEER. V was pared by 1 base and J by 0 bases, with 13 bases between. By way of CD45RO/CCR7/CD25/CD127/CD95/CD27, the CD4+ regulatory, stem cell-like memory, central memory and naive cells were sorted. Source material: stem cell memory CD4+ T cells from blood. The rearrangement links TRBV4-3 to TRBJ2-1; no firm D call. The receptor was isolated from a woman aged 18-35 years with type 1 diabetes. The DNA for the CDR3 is TGCGCCAGCAGCCAAGGACTCCTAAGGAGCTCCTACAATGAGCAGTTCTTC. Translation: CASSQGLLRSSYNEQFF.